The 7 T cell receptor beta chains reported below all come from one sample, sequenced in a study of blood T cell repertoires in COVID-19. The data were produced by immunoSEQ multiplex PCR, yet TCRdb's version contains in-frame clones alone and is incomplete. Here the sample spans 150,000 or so clones, more than 75% being singletons. Sequencing used peripheral blood. The source of these receptors is a woman in her 70s with COVID-19, enrolled during active disease.

V usage is TRBV6-2 or TRBV6-3 and J usage is TRBJ2-7; possible D gene TRBD1, 8 bases. The CDR3 is 16 residues long. Trimming pared 2 bases from V and 3 bases from J, leaving 17 bases between. Germline CDR1 and CDR2: MNHEY and SVGEGT. CDR3 sequence (DNA): TGTGCCAGCAGTTACACCAACAGGGGGGGACGCTACGAGCAGTACTTC. It encodes CASSYTNRGGRYEQYF.

The rearrangement joins TRBV30 to TRBJ1-3, with TRBD1 matching 7 bases. J gave up 4 bases and V 5 bases, and 8 bases lay outside the gene matches. Germline V gene lookup returns CDR1 GTSNPN and CDR2 SVGIG (reference sequence). This CDR3 comprises 14 residues. The CDR3 here is CAWSTGSIGNTIYF. CDR3 bases: TGTGCCTGGTCGACAGGGAGCATCGGAAACACCATATATTTT.

The chain recombines TRBV7-9 with TRBJ2-1; 7 bases line up with TRBD2. The CDR3 runs 16 residues. V shed 2 bases, J shed 2 bases, and the junction held 6 bases outside the gene matches. The V gene's germline CDR1 is SEHNR and CDR2 FQNEAQ (reference sequence). The CDR3 nucleotides are TGTGCCAGCAGCTTACCTCTAAGCGGGGCCTACAATGAGCAGTTCTTC. It translates to CASSLPLSGAYNEQFF.

The genes are TRBV27 and TRBJ2-5; a possible D gene is TRBD2 (6 bases). The CDR3 has 12 residues. From germline, CDR1 is MNHEY and CDR2 SMNVEV (reference sequence). The V and J ends lost 2 bases and 5 bases respectively, with 6 bases between them. The CDR3 reads CASSLRGETQYF. Here the CDR3 DNA reads TGTGCCAGCAGTTTACGGGGGGAGACCCAGTACTTC.

The chain has TRBV5-4 and TRBJ2-7; 10 positions agree with TRBD1. CDR1 is SGHNT and CDR2 is YYREEE in the germline V gene (reference sequence). This CDR3 has 16 amino acids. V lost 3 bases to trimming and J lost 0 bases; unmatched junction nucleotides: 6. CDR3 sequence (DNA): TGTGCCAGCAGCTCGATGGACAGGGGGGACTCCTACGAGCAGTACTTC. The encoded protein is CASSSMDRGDSYEQYF.

The chain links TRBV4-3 to TRBJ1-2, with TRBD1 as a possible D gene (5 bases). Germline CDR1 is LGHNA and CDR2 is YSLEER. The CDR3 has 13 amino acids. V lost 6 bases to trimming and J lost 5 bases, with 13 bases between them. CDR3 in amino acids: CASRGTGGYGYTF. Here the CDR3 DNA reads TGCGCCAGCAGAGGTACCGGGGGTTATGGCTACACCTTC.

This clone appeared once. J is TRBJ2-4 and V is TRBV20-1; TRBD1 matches 8 bases. The length of the CDR3 is 14 residues. V lost 3 bases to trimming and J lost 1 base; unmatched junction nucleotides: 2. The germline CDR1 and CDR2 sequences are DFQATT and SNEGSKA (reference sequence). The CDR3 reads CSASQGAAKNIQYF. CDR3 in DNA: TGCAGTGCTAGTCAGGGGGCTGCCAAAAACATTCAGTACTTC.